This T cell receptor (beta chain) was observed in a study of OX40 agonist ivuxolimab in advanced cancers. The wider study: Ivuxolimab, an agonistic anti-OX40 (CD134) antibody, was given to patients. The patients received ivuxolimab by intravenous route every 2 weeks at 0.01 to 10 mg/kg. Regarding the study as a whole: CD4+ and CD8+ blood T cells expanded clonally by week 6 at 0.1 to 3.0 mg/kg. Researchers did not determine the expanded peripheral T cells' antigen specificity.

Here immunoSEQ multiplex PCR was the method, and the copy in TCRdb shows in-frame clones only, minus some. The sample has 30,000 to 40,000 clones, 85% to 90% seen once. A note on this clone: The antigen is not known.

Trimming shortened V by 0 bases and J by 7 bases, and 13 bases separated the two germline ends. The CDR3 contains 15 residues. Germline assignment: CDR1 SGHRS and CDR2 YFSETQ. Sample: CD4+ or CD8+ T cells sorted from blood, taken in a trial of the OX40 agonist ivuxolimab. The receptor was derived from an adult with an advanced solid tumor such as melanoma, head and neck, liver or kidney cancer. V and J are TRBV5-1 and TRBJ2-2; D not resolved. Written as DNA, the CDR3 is TGCGCCAGCAGCTTGGAAATTGCTATCGGCGGGGAGCTGTTTTTT. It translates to CASSLEIAIGGELFF.